The clone carrying this T cell receptor (beta chain) was found a few times. Its antigen is still unknown. Trimming took 4 bases from V and 4 from J; bases not matched to a gene: 4. Germline loops: CDR1 MDHEN, CDR2 SYDVKM. This CDR3 contains 13 residues. The sample belongs to a study of blood T cells in healthy people across ages. For the study at large: Template switching retrieved approximately one barcoded beta molecule for each two T cells.

The use of a sample-barcoded 5' primer and a J-beta primer mix characterized a second PCR of roughly 6 to 12 cycles. TCRdb reanalysed the 5' RACE reads using MiXCR and keeps one entry per CDR3 protein. The sample includes more than 800,000 distinct CDR3 sequences, around 30% of them seen just once. Study findings and constraints: A roughly linear age-dependent decrease characterized TCR beta diversity per million T cells.

The TCR originated in a woman older than 75 in good health. The V and J genes are TRBV28 and TRBJ2-7, with 7 bases identical to TRBD2. Sequences were obtained from blood. The CDR3 sequence is CASSSTSRYEQYF. The DNA for the CDR3 is TGTGCCAGCAGTTCGACTAGCCGGTACGAGCAGTACTTC. Full variable domain (outside the CDR3, taken from reference TRBV28 and TRBJ2-7): DVKVTQSSRYLVKRTGEKVFLECVQDMDHENMFWYRQDPGLGLRLIYFSYDVKMKEKGDIPEGYSVSREKKERFSLILESASTNQTSMYLCASSSTSRYEQYFGPGTRLTVT.